This T cell receptor (beta chain) was profiled in a study of blood T cells in healthy people across ages. Germline loops: CDR1 LGHNA, CDR2 YNFKEQ. The ends lost 3 bases at V and 7 bases at J; junction bases unmatched: 19. The CDR3 is 18 residues long. This clonotype occurred a few times. With a J-beta primer mix and a sample-barcoded 5' primer, a second PCR ran roughly 6 to 11 cycles. TCRdb itself ran the 5' RACE reads through MiXCR, one entry per CDR3 protein. The sample contains roughly 680,000 distinct CDR3 sequences, 52% of which appear only once. Source material: blood. This sequence originates from a woman of 80 years or more in good health. This chain connects TRBV4-2 to TRBJ2-7, with 9 bases identical to TRBD2. CDR3 residues: CASSQNTVLAGLYNEQYF. The CDR3 nucleotides are TGTGCCAGCAGCCAGAATACCGTCCTAGCGGGGCTTTACAATGAGCAGTACTTC.